What follows are 3 T cell receptor beta chains derived from one specimen sequenced in a study of T cells in localized non-small cell lung cancer (dated by TCRdb to about 2020). Library preparation employed the immunoSEQ multiplex PCR assay. This is the immuneACCESS table as TCRdb keeps it, with only in-frame sequences that have V and J called. A part of the clones is gone; compared with another copy, unresolved V genes explain less than half, and the rest is unexplained. This sample gives fewer than 90,000 clones in total; roughly 80% of them show up just once. The top ten clones comprise 15% to 20% of the sample. The sample was PBMCs, taken before any cancer treatment. These receptors came from a man aged 40-75 years with stage II squamous cell lung carcinoma.

This clone occurred once. The chain combines TRBV2 with TRBJ1-1, with a weak D call TRBD1 (5 bases). V gave up 6 bases and J gave up 8 bases, with 16 bases separating them. This CDR3 has 13 amino acids. Germline V gene lookup returns CDR1 SNHLY and CDR2 FYNNEI. Here the CDR3 DNA reads TGTGCCAGCAGCGGGTCTCAGGGATTGGAAGCTTTCTTT. Amino acid sequence: CASSGSQGLEAFF.

V and J are TRBV6-1 and TRBJ2-7; D call uncertain. The CDR3 extends over 13 amino acids. Deletions cut 6 bases from V and 0 bases from J, with 9 bases between. From germline, CDR1 is MNHNS and CDR2 SASEGT. This chain's CDR3 is CASSLYSSYEQYF. The CDR3 DNA reads TGTGCCAGCAGCCTTTATAGCTCCTACGAGCAGTACTTC.

The V and J genes are TRBV19 and TRBJ1-3, with unresolved D. CDR1 is LNHDA, CDR2 SQIVND, per germline (reference sequence). The CDR3 is 14 amino acids. With 5 bases removed from V and 0 bases from J, the gap between germline ends came to 8 bases. In nucleotides, the CDR3 is TGTGCCAGTAGTCTCAGGACCTCTGGAAACACCATATATTTT. This sequence encodes CASSLRTSGNTIYF.